This entry features one TCR beta chain sequence. The antigen is undetermined. A much larger clone sits a single nucleotide away, making a read error possible. TCR beta VDJ and CDR3 profiles were obtained from a genomic DNA template. MiXCR was run by TCRdb on the reads, yielding one entry per CDR3 protein. Of hundreds of thousands of distinct CDR3 sequences listed, 40% to 60% are singletons. This record belongs to a study of CD8+CD57+ T cells in acquired aplastic anemia. Study-wide findings and caveats: The same twenty-nine CD8+ CDR3 sequences occurred in patients and in controls.

The V gene lost 0 bases and the J gene lost 1 base, with 13 bases spanning the gap. The CDR3 is made up of 16 amino acids. Flow cytometry had shown expanded CD8+CD57+ cells in the patients chosen for sequencing. Every patient presented with severe acquired aplastic anemia. The chain joins TRBV12-3 or TRBV12-4 to TRBJ2-7; weak D call: TRBD2 (5 bases). The sequence was collected from a human donor with aplastic anemia. What was sequenced was sorted CD4+, CD8+, or CD8+CD57+ T cells (not recorded which) from PBMCs. The CDR3 nucleotides are TGTGCCAGCAGTTTAGCCGCGAGGGCCGGATCCTACGAGCAGTACTTC. Protein: CASSLAARAGSYEQYF.